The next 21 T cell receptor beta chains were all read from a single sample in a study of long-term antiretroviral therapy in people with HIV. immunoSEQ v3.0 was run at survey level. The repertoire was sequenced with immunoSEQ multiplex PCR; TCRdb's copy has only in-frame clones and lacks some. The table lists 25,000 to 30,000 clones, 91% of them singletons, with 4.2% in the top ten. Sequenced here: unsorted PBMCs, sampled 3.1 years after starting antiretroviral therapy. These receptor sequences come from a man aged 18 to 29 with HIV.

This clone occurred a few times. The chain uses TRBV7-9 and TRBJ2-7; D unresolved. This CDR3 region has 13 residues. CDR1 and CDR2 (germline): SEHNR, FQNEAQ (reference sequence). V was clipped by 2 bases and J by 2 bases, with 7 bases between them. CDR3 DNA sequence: TGTGCCAGCAGCTTAAAGGGAACCTACGAGCAGTACTTC. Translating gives CASSLKGTYEQYF.

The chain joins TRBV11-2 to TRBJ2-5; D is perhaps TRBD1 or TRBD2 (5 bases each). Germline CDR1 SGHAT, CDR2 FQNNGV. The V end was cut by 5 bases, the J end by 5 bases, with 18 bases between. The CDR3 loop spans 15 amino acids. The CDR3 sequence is CASSPTQRGAETQYF. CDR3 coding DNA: TGTGCCAGCAGCCCAACACAGAGGGGTGCGGAGACCCAGTACTTC.

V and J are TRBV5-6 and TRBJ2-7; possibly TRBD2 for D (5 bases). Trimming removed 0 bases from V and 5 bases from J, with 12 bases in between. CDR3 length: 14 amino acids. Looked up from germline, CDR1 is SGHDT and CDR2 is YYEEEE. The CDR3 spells CASSLAGGLNEQYF. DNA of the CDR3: TGTGCCAGCAGCTTGGCCGGCGGGCTCAACGAGCAGTACTTC.

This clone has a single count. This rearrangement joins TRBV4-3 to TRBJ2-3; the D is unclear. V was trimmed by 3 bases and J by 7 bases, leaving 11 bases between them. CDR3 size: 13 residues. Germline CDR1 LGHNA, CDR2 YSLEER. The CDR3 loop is CASSQGQSNTQYF. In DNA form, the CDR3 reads TGCGCCAGCAGCCAGGGTCAAAGTAATACGCAGTATTTT.

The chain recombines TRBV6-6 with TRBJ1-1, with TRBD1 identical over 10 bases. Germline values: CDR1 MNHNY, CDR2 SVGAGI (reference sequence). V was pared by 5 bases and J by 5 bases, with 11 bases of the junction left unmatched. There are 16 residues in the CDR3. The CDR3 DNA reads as TGTGCCAGCAGTCCTACGACAGGGGGCATCGGTACTGAAGCTTTCTTT. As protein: CASSPTTGGIGTEAFF.

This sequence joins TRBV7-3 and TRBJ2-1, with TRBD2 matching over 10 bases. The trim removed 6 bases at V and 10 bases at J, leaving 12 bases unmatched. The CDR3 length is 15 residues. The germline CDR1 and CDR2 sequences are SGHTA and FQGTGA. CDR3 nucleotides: TGTGCCAGCAGTTCCCGGGTAGCGGGGGGCGCCGAGCAGTTCTTC. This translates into CASSSRVAGGAEQFF.

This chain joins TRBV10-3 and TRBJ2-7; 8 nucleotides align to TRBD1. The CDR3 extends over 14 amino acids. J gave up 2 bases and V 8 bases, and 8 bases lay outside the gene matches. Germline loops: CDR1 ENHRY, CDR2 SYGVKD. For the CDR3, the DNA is TGTGCCATCGCGGCAGGGACAGGCCCCTACGAGCAGTACTTC. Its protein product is CAIAAGTGPYEQYF.

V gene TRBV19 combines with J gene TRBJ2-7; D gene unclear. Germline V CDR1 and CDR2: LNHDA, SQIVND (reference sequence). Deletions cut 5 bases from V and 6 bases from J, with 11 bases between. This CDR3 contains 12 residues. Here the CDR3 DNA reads TGTGCCAGTAGTGACCTCCCAACCGAGCAGTACTTC. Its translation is CASSDLPTEQYF.

CDR3 amino acids: CSVATLAGVGVPYEQYF. DNA of the CDR3: TGCAGCGTTGCGACACTAGCGGGGGTTGGGGTCCCCTACGAGCAGTACTTC. The chain uses TRBV29-1 and TRBJ2-7; the match to TRBD2 covers 11 bases. V gave up 4 bases and J gave up 2 bases; unmatched junction bases: 13. CDR3 size: 17 residues. CDR1 SQVTM and CDR2 ANQGSEA come from the germline V gene.

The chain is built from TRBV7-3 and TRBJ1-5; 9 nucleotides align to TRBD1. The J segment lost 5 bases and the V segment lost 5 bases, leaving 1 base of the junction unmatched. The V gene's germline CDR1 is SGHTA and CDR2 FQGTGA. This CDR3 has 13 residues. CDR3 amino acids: CASSRQGDQPQHF. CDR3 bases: TGTGCCAGCAGCCGACAGGGGGATCAGCCCCAGCATTTT.

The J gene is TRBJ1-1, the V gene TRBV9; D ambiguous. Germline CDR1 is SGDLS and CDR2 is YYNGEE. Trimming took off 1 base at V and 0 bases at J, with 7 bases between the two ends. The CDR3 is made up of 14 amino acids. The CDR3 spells CASSVWEMNTEAFF. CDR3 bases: TGTGCCAGCAGCGTATGGGAAATGAACACTGAAGCTTTCTTT.

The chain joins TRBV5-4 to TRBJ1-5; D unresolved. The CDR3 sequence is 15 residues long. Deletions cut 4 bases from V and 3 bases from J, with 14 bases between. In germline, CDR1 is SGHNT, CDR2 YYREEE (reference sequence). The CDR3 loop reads CASSLTGNNNQPQHF. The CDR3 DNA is TGTGCCAGCAGCCTGACCGGAAACAACAATCAGCCCCAGCATTTT.

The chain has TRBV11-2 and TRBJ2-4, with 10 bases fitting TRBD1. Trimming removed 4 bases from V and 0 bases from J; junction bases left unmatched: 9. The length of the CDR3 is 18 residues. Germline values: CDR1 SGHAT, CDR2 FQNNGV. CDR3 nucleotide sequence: TGTGCCAGCAGCTCGGGACAGGGGACCCAACTAGCCAAAAACATTCAGTACTTC. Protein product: CASSSGQGTQLAKNIQYF.

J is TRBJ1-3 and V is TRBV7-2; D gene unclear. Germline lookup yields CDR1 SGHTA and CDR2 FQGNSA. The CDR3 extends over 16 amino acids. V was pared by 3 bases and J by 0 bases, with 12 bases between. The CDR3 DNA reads TGTGCCAGCAGCTTTCCAGGACGGTTCTCTGGAAACACCATATATTTT. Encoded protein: CASSFPGRFSGNTIYF.

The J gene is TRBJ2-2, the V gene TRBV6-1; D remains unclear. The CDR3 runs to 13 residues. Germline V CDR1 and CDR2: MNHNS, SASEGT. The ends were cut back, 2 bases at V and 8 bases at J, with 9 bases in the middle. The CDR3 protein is CASSETSKGELFF. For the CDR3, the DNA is TGTGCCAGCAGTGAAACGTCAAAAGGGGAGCTGTTTTTT.

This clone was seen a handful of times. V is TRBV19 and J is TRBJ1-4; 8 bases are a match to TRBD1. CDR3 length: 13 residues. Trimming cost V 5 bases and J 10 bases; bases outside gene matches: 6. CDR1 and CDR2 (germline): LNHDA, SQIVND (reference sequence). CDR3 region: CASSVGQGVKLFF. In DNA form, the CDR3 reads TGTGCCAGTAGTGTCGGACAGGGCGTAAAACTGTTTTTT.

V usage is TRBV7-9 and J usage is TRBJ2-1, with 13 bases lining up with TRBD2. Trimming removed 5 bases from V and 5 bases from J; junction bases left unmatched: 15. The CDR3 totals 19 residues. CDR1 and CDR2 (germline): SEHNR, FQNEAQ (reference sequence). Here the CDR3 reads CASSARGLAGDPGDNEQFF. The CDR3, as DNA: TGTGCCAGCAGCGCGCGCGGACTAGCGGGAGATCCGGGGGACAATGAGCAGTTCTTC.

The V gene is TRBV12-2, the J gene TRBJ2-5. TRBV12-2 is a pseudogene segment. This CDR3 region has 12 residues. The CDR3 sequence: CASRLEGETQYF. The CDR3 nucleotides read TGTGCAAGTCGCTTAGAGGGAGAGACCCAGTACTTC.

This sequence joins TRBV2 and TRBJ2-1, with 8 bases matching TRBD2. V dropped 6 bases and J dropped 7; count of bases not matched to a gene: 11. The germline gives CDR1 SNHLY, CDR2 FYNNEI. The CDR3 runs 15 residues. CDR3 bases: TGTGCCAGCAGGGGACTAGGAGGGGCGGGGAATGAGCAGTTCTTC. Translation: CASRGLGGAGNEQFF.

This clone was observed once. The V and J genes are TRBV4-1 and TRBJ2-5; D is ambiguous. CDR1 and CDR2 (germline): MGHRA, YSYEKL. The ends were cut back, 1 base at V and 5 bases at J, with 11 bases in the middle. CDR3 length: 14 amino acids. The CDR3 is CASSQVETTETQYF. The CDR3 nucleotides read TGCGCCAGCAGCCAAGTTGAGACAACCGAGACCCAGTACTTC.

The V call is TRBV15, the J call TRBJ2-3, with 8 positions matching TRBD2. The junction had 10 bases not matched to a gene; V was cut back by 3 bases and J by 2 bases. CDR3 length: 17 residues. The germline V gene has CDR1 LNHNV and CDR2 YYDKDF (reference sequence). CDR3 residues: CATSSGGWREDTDTQYF. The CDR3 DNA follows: TGTGCCACCAGCAGTGGCGGGTGGCGGGAGGACACAGATACGCAGTATTTT.